This T cell receptor (beta chain) was captured by sequencing in a study of PD-1 blockade in classical Hodgkin lymphoma (TCRdb year 2020). Notes on the research overall: Nivolumab dosing was 3 mg/kg intravenously every 2 weeks, continuing until either disease progression or unacceptable toxicity. To define a peripheral blood immune signature of response to PD-1 blockade in classical Hodgkin lymphoma, the study combined TCR beta sequencing with CyTOF. Summary of the overall study and its limitations: Baseline TCR diversity was reported to be lower in newly diagnosed patients than in healthy donors and to be lower still in relapsed/refractory patients. Trial patients achieving complete response had baseline diversity similar to newly diagnosed patients, whereas partial responders and progressors had significantly lower diversity. Lower diversity was seen in patients whose nivolumab began less than 1 year after ASCT, and these patients were left out of later analyses so that immune reconstitution would not confound the results. The study was restricted to a single clinical trial cohort, and the causes of repertoire differences, possibly disease activity or prior therapy, were left undefined. By C4D1, a significant rise was seen in CD4+ TCR diversity but not in CD8+ TCR diversity (p=0.0027 vs p=0.16), and the rise was most apparent among complete responders (p=0.02).

The time point tag for this specimen amounts to: cycle 1 day 1 (C1D1), immediately before nivolumab initiation. All trial patients had relapsed after autologous stem cell transplantation, with cohorts A, B and C differing in prior brentuximab vedotin exposure. The trial cohort comprised about 60 patients with relapsed/refractory classical Hodgkin lymphoma whose best overall responses were complete response, partial response or progressive disease. Single-agent nivolumab was administered to trial patients in the multi-cohort phase II CheckMate 205 trial. An independent review committee assessed best overall response by applying the 2007 International Working Group response criteria. Trial PBMCs were obtained immediately prior to nivolumab initiation (C1D1) and on therapy at cycle 2 day 1 and cycle 4 day 1. After peripheral blood was drawn into 8 mL Vacutainer Cell Preparation Tubes, PBMCs were isolated by centrifugation and then cryopreserved.

From the germline V gene, CDR1 is SGHDT and CDR2 is YYEEEE. V loses 1 base at its end and J loses 6 bases; junction bases beyond the gene matches: 0. The cysteine opens and the phenylalanine closes a CDR3 of 14 amino acids. The kept DNA is CDR3 alone, 42 bases in frame from the first base. The Qiagen DNeasy kit was used to extract genomic DNA from unsorted PBMCs and from the negatively selected CD4+ and CD8+ fractions. Amplification of TCR beta CDR3 regions was done by immunoSEQ multiplex PCR with primers that anneal to V and J segments. A synthetic immune receptor repertoire was used to minimize amplification bias, and any residual bias was removed computationally once sequencing was done. In the paper's pipeline: Repertoire diversity was quantified as the Shannon entropy index using custom Python scripts. Unsorted, CD4+ and CD8+ repertoires were examined separately, except in combined analyses, for which CD4+ and CD8+ sequences were merged in silico. Clonal expansion was defined as a frequency increase of at least 2-fold after treatment compared with C1D1, and clones undetected at baseline were assigned a pseudocount of 0.5. Singleton clones were defined as clones with 0 or 1 copy at C1D1, and non-singleton clones were defined as clones with 2 or more copies. Clones expanded in unsorted samples were annotated as CD4+, CD8+ or unknown by matching protein sequences in sorted samples from the same patient. Wilcoxon tests were applied to paired samples to test diversity changes from C1D1 to C4D1. Entries here come from immuneACCESS through TCRdb and include only in-frame sequences with V and J called. Some clones fail to appear in such tables; in the studies checked, an unresolved V gene covers under half of the shortfall, and the cause of the remainder is unknown. The V and J calls and clone size were taken over from that table, and D and trimming were inferred from the DNA. A total of around 40,000 clones appear in this sample, approximately 78% of them only once. The ten biggest clones cover about an eighth of the sample.

In regard to this clone: Its antigen has not been determined. No base-level quality is on record; no much larger clone is a single base apart.

The specimen comprised peripheral blood mononuclear cells (PBMCs), sampled at baseline. The sequence was collected from a human donor with classical Hodgkin lymphoma. The rearranged segments are TRBV5-6 and TRBJ2-2, with 10 junctional bases fitting TRBD2. DNA sequence: TGTGCCAGCAGCTTGACTAGCGGGGCCGGGGAGCTGTTTTTT. This codes for CASSLTSGAGELFF. Here the CDR3 is joined to the reference TRBV5-6 and TRBJ2-2 genes, and the full variable domain is: DAGVTQSPTHLIKTRGQQVTLRCSPKSGHDTVSWYQQALGQGPQFIFQYYEEEERQRGNFPDRFSGHQFPNYSSELNVNALLLGDSALYLCASSLTSGAGELFFGEGSRLTVL.